This TCR beta chain was captured in a study of blood T cells in healthy people across ages. Of note for this clonotype: A single base separates this from a much larger clone, so it may be a read error.

Combining a sample-barcoded 5' primer with a J-beta primer mix, a second PCR ran for roughly 7 to 11 cycles. TCRdb called the 5' RACE reads again in MiXCR, with one record for every CDR3 protein. The sample holds 700,000 to 800,000 distinct CDR3 sequences; approximately 39% are singletons and the top ten take roughly 19%. The CDR3 sequence is 15 residues long. Germline CDR1 reads SGHAT; CDR2 reads FQNNGV. This TCR derives from a woman aged 60-70 years in good health. The sample comprised blood. The chain combines TRBV11-2 with TRBJ2-3, with D perhaps TRBD2 (6 bases). The CDR3 region has the DNA TGTGCCGGCAGGGCCGGGACTTCACCCGGAGATACGCAGTATTTT. It translates to CAGRAGTSPGDTQYF. The full variable domain, its missing parts supplied by reference TRBV11-2 and TRBJ2-3, is EAGVAQSPRYKIIEKRQSVAFWCNPISGHATLYWYQQILGQGPKLLIQFQNNGVVDDSQLPKDRFSAERLKGVDSTLKIQPAKLEDSAVYLCAGRAGTSPGDTQYFGPGTRLTVL.